A single sample is the source of the 18 T cell receptor beta chains below, sequenced in a study of cytomegalovirus exposure and HLA in healthy donors. In the PCR, 60 Vbeta and 13 Jbeta primers were used. Measured with immunoSEQ multiplex PCR; TCRdb has only the in-frame clones, and not every one. The data show some 150,000 clones, around 80% seen once. Sequenced material: PBMCs. The receptors stem from a man in his forties in good health and CMV-seropositive.

This rearrangement joins TRBV7-9 to TRBJ2-5; possible D gene TRBD2, 6 bases. Trimming took off 5 bases at V and 3 bases at J, with 22 bases between the two ends. The CDR3 is made up of 17 amino acids. Germline V gives CDR1 SEHNR, CDR2 FQNEAQ (reference sequence). The CDR3 sequence: CASSLGDGTSGEETQYF. CDR3 bases: TGTGCCAGCAGCCTAGGGGATGGGACTTCTGGGGAAGAGACCCAGTACTTC.

This chain joins TRBV19 and TRBJ1-2; no reliable D call. CDR3 length: 15 residues. Trimming took off 5 bases at V and 1 base at J, with 14 bases between the two ends. Germline V gene data show CDR1 as LNHDA and CDR2 as SQIVND (reference sequence). DNA of the CDR3: TGTGCCAGTAGTCCGTCTCTCGGGTTTAACTATGGCTACACCTTC. Translated: CASSPSLGFNYGYTF.

V and J are TRBV30 and TRBJ2-6; 10 nucleotides agree with TRBD1. Germline CDR1 reads GTSNPN; CDR2 reads SVGIG (reference sequence). V was pared by 7 bases and J by 0 bases, with 6 bases of the junction left unmatched. This CDR3 region has 16 residues. The CDR3: CASPGQGRSGANVLTF. In nucleotides, the CDR3 is TGTGCCTCCCCGGGACAGGGGCGCTCTGGGGCCAACGTCCTGACTTTC.

This chain joins TRBV9 and TRBJ2-2; TRBD2 matches at 11 bases. Unmatched junction bases numbered 3, after V lost 0 bases and J lost 8 bases. This CDR3 spans 15 amino acids. CDR1 is SGDLS, CDR2 YYNGEE, per germline. Here the CDR3 reads CASSVASGGSGELFF. The CDR3 nucleotides are TGTGCCAGCAGCGTAGCTAGCGGGGGGTCTGGGGAGCTGTTTTTT.

The chain couples TRBV28 to TRBJ2-1; maybe TRBD1 (6 bases). This CDR3 has 17 residues. From germline, CDR1 is MDHEN and CDR2 SYDVKM. The V end lost 5 bases, the J end lost 2 bases, and 19 bases lay between the germline ends. The CDR3 loop reads CASSTTSDRYPYNEQFF. CDR3 sequence (DNA): TGTGCCAGCAGTACCACCTCCGACAGGTACCCCTACAATGAGCAGTTCTTC.

A few counts support this clone. CDR3 nucleotides: TGCGCCAGCAGCCAAGAAAGCGGGGGGCCCTCCAATGAGCAGTTCTTC. Protein product: CASSQESGGPSNEQFF. The chain employs TRBV4-3 and TRBJ2-1; TRBD2 matches at 9 bases. This CDR3 spans 16 amino acids. V was clipped by 0 bases and J by 6 bases; unmatched bases: 6. Germline assignment: CDR1 LGHNA and CDR2 YSLEER.

J is TRBJ2-3 and V is TRBV5-4; D perhaps matches TRBD2 (5 bases). This CDR3 spans 14 amino acids. Trimming removed 5 bases from V and 5 bases from J, with 15 bases in between. Germline CDR1 reads SGHNT; CDR2 reads YYREEE (reference sequence). The CDR3 DNA reads TGTGCCAGCAGTTCTGTAGGGAGAGAAGATACGCAGTATTTT. Protein product: CASSSVGREDTQYF.

The CDR3 region has the DNA TGTGCCACCTCTGCACCCCTCGGGGTAACTTTCTTT. This sequence encodes CATSAPLGVTFF. The V gene is TRBV6-5, the J gene TRBJ1-1, with unresolved D. Deletions cut 10 bases from V and 12 bases from J, with 21 bases between. Germline assignment: CDR1 MNHEY and CDR2 SVGAGI. The CDR3 extends over 12 amino acids.

This chain joins TRBV6-1 and TRBJ1-2, with 8 positions matching TRBD1. CDR1 and CDR2 from the germline V gene are MNHNS and SASEGT. V lost 4 bases to trimming and J lost 0 bases; unmatched junction nucleotides: 16. This CDR3 is 19 amino acids long. For the CDR3, the DNA is TGTGCCAGCAGTGGGTCCCGGATCCTTCAGACAGGGGCTAACTATGGCTACACCTTC. Translating it yields CASSGSRILQTGANYGYTF.

V and J are TRBV7-9 and TRBJ1-2; TRBD1 matches 7 bases. CDR1 is SEHNR and CDR2 is FQNEAQ in the germline V gene (reference sequence). J was trimmed by 3 bases and V by 2 bases; bases with no gene match: 3. The CDR3 is made up of 14 amino acids. This chain's CDR3 is CASSLTGTDYGYTF. The CDR3 DNA reads TGTGCCAGCAGCTTAACTGGGACAGACTATGGCTACACCTTC. The complete variable domain, with remaining parts taken from reference TRBV7-9 and TRBJ1-2, reads DTGVSQNPRHKITKRGQNVTFRCDPISEHNRLYWYRQTLGQGPEFLTYFQNEAQLEKSRLLSDRFSAERPKGSFSTLEIQRTEQGDSAMYLCASSLTGTDYGYTFGSGTRLTVV.

CDR3 nucleotides: TGCGCCAGCAGCCAAGGGGACACCAACACTGAAGCTTTCTTT. This sequence encodes CASSQGDTNTEAFF. This chain links TRBV4-1 with TRBJ1-1, with D perhaps TRBD1 (6 bases). CDR1 and CDR2 (germline): MGHRA, YSYEKL. CDR3 size: 14 residues. V was shortened by 1 base and J by 2 bases, with 8 bases between the two germline ends.

This chain uses TRBV4-3 with TRBJ1-1, with 7 bases fitting TRBD1. Germline CDR1 and CDR2: LGHNA and YSLEER. The ends lost 0 bases at V and 4 bases at J; junction bases unmatched: 14. CDR3 length: 18 amino acids. DNA of the CDR3: TGCGCCAGCAGCCAAGATCTTGGACAGGTTTTGTCTCTCACTGAAGCTTTCTTT. Its protein product is CASSQDLGQVLSLTEAFF.

This chain links TRBV11-2 with TRBJ1-1, with 7 bases matching TRBD1. The CDR3 extends over 14 amino acids. After removal of 2 bases from V and 1 base from J, the junction contained 1 base not matched to a gene. Germline values: CDR1 SGHAT, CDR2 FQNNGV. The CDR3 sequence: CASSLKGANTEAFF. The CDR3 coding sequence is TGTGCCAGCAGCTTAAAGGGGGCGAACACTGAAGCTTTCTTT. The full variable domain, with the rest looked up from reference TRBV11-2 and TRBJ1-1, is EAGVAQSPRYKIIEKRQSVAFWCNPISGHATLYWYQQILGQGPKLLIQFQNNGVVDDSQLPKDRFSAERLKGVDSTLKIQPAKLEDSAVYLCASSLKGANTEAFFGQGTRLTVV.

V usage is TRBV27 and J usage is TRBJ1-2; D unresolved. V was shortened by 4 bases and J by 3 bases, with 9 bases between the two germline ends. Germline-derived CDR1 and CDR2 are MNHEY and SMNVEV (reference sequence). This CDR3 is built from 13 residues. The CDR3: CASSSRRDYGYTF. DNA for the CDR3: TGTGCCAGCAGTTCCCGGAGGGACTATGGCTACACCTTC.

The genes are TRBV4-1 and TRBJ1-6; 7 nucleotides agree with TRBD1. CDR1 is MGHRA, CDR2 YSYEKL, per germline. The CDR3 covers 17 residues. V lost 3 bases, J lost 2 bases, and 7 bases stayed unmatched. The CDR3 here is CASSQQTQGTYNSPLHF. DNA for the CDR3: TGCGCCAGCAGCCAGCAGACACAGGGGACCTATAATTCACCCCTCCACTTT.

The CDR3 region has the DNA TGCGCCAGCAGCCTGGGGACAGGCTATGGCTACACCTTC. Translating it yields CASSLGTGYGYTF. This chain links TRBV4-3 with TRBJ1-2; 8 bases match TRBD1. Germline V gives CDR1 LGHNA, CDR2 YSLEER. The CDR3 totals 13 residues. The junction had 2 bases not matched to a gene; V was cut back by 4 bases and J by 4 bases.

V is TRBV5-6 and J is TRBJ1-4, with D uncertain. Germline V lookup: CDR1 SGHDT, CDR2 YYEEEE. The CDR3 loop spans 14 amino acids. V dropped 0 bases and J dropped 6 bases, with 9 bases sitting between them. CDR3 sequence reads: CASSLGSRDEKLFF. The CDR3 DNA reads TGTGCCAGCAGCTTGGGTTCCCGGGATGAAAAACTGTTTTTT.

This clone was counted only a few times. This rearrangement joins TRBV5-6 to TRBJ2-7, with D tentatively TRBD1 (6 bases). The CDR3 has 14 amino acids. Germline V gene data show CDR1 as SGHDT and CDR2 as YYEEEE. Trimming took 3 bases from V and 0 from J, leaving 10 bases between them. The CDR3 region is CASSSGTSSYEQYF. CDR3 DNA sequence: TGTGCCAGCAGCTCGGGGACAAGCTCCTACGAGCAGTACTTC.